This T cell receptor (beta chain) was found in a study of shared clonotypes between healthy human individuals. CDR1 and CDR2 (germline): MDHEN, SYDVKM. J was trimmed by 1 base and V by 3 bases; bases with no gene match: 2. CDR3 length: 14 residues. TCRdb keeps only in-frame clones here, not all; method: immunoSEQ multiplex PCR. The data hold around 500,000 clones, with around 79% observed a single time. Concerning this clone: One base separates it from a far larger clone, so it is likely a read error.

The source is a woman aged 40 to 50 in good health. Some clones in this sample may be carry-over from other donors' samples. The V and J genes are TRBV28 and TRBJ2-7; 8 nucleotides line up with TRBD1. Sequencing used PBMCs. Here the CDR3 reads CASSFRGQSYEQYF. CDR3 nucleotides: TGTGCCAGCAGTTTCAGGGGGCAATCCTACGAGCAGTACTTC.